Below, 5 T cell receptor beta chains from the same sample are listed, as sequenced in a study of blood T cell repertoires in COVID-19 (dated by TCRdb to the early 2020s). The library relied on the immunoSEQ multiplex PCR assay. The source is immuneACCESS, and TCRdb retained only in-frame sequences with V and J called. Part of the clones is not carried over; for the studies checked, unresolved V genes explain less than half of this, and the remainder is unexplained. Within this sample are over 100,000 clones, with roughly 83% of them counted one time only. Clones ranked in the top ten supply around 3.9% of the sample. Sequencing was done on a sample of peripheral blood. Receptors were obtained from a woman at least 80 years old with acute or convalescent COVID-19.

The chain carries TRBV27 and TRBJ1-2; 8 nucleotides agree with TRBD1. Germline V gene sequence: CDR1 MNHEY, CDR2 SMNVEV (reference sequence). This CDR3 is 13 amino acids long. With 10 bases clipped from V and 8 bases from J, the junction kept 12 bases outside the gene matches. In DNA form, the CDR3 reads TGTGCCACCATGGCGACAGGGGCTGGGGGCTACACCTTC. It translates to CATMATGAGGYTF.

The rearrangement uses TRBV6-2 or TRBV6-3 and TRBJ1-5; TRBD1 is a possible D gene (6 bases). CDR3 length: 13 residues. Germline V gives CDR1 MNHEY, CDR2 SVGEGT. Trimming stripped 6 bases from V and 4 bases from J, with 10 bases between. CDR3 DNA: TGTGCCAGCAGCTCCACAGGGAATCAGCCCCAGCATTTT. Amino acids: CASSSTGNQPQHF.

The chain is built from TRBV10-1 and TRBJ2-1; a weak D match, TRBD1 (7 bases). The CDR3 runs 17 residues. CDR1 is WNHNN, CDR2 SYGVQD, per germline (reference sequence). V lost 5 bases and J lost 9, with 26 bases in between. CDR3 in amino acids: CASSLSTGSLSGVEQFF. The CDR3 coding sequence is TGCGCCAGCAGTCTTTCGACAGGGAGTCTCTCGGGAGTTGAGCAGTTCTTC.

The chain employs TRBV5-4 and TRBJ2-1; unclear D gene. The CDR3 totals 15 residues. The V end was cut by 0 bases, the J end by 0 bases, with 7 bases between. CDR1 is SGHNT and CDR2 is YYREEE in the germline V gene (reference sequence). DNA for the CDR3: TGTGCCAGCAGCTTGGAACTACTCTCCTACAATGAGCAGTTCTTC. Translation: CASSLELLSYNEQFF.

Only one count was recorded for this clone. The genes are TRBV12-5 and TRBJ2-1; tentative D call: TRBD1 (6 bases). V lost 10 bases and J lost 0, with 25 bases in between. CDR1 and CDR2 (germline): LGHNT, FRNRAP. The CDR3 extends over 18 amino acids. As DNA, the CDR3 is TGTGCTACCTTACAGGACCAACTAAGGGGGTTCTCCTACAATGAGCAGTTCTTC. It codes for CATLQDQLRGFSYNEQFF. The full variable domain, in which reference TRBV12-5 and TRBJ2-1 provide the parts outside the CDR3, is DARVTQTPRHKVTEMGQEVTMRCQPILGHNTVFWYRQTMMQGLELLAYFRNRAPLDDSGMPKDRFSAEMPDATLATLKIQPSEPRDSAVYFCATLQDQLRGFSYNEQFFGPGTRLTVL.